These T cell receptor beta chains were read from a single sample in a study of regulatory T cells. The method was immunoSEQ multiplex PCR; TCRdb's version includes in-frame clones alone and lacks a portion of them. The sample consists of 30,000 to 40,000 clones, 75% to 90% of them appearing once. Source material: conventional CD4+ T cells sorted from blood. All receptors derive from a person aged 18-35 years with CD3G deficiency. The CDR3 runs from the conserved cysteine through the conserved F or W. D genes are given only for firm matches. Expanded clones are given a class, and other clones once, few, many or no size at all.

abundance	d_gene	v_gene	j_gene	CDR3aa	CDR3nt
-	-	TRBV28	TRBJ2-6	CASSLRTGGANVLTF	TGTGCCAGCAGTTTAAGAACAGGAGGGGCCAACGTCCTGACTTTC
-	TRBD1	TRBV18	TRBJ1-5	CASSLLPGQALPLSNQPQHF	TGTGCCAGCTCACTTCTGCCGGGACAGGCTCTTCCCCTTAGCAATCAGCCCCAGCATTTT
-	TRBD1	TRBV28	TRBJ2-7	CASSLRTGLYEQYF	TGTGCCAGCAGTCTGAGGACAGGGCTCTACGAGCAGTACTTC
-	-	TRBV10-3	TRBJ2-7	CATRRDSKSYEQYF	TGTGCCACCCGAAGGGACTCCAAATCCTACGAGCAGTACTTC
-	-	TRBV28	TRBJ1-4	CASSGGHEKLFF	TGTGCCAGCTCCGGGGGCCATGAAAAACTGTTTTTT
-	TRBD1	TRBV28	TRBJ1-1	CASSLPGQTNTEAFF	TGTGCCAGCAGTTTACCGGGACAGACTAACACTGAAGCTTTCTTT
-	-	TRBV6-1	TRBJ1-1	CASSQSQTVGEAFF	TGTGCCAGCAGTCAAAGTCAGACAGTTGGTGAAGCTTTCTTT
-	-	TRBV19	TRBJ2-7	CALTGRGPLYEQYF	TGTGCTCTCACCGGGAGGGGGCCACTCTACGAGCAGTACTTC
-	-	TRBV28	TRBJ2-1	CASSLSGLYNEQFF	TGTGCCAGTTCCTTGAGCGGTCTCTACAATGAGCAGTTCTTC
few	-	TRBV5-1	TRBJ1-6	CASSLGQYNSPLHF	TGCGCCAGCAGCTTGGGACAGTATAATTCACCCCTCCACTTT
-	-	TRBV10-3	TRBJ2-2	CASAWSGTGELFF	TGTGCCAGTGCGTGGAGCGGAACCGGGGAGCTGTTTTTT
-	-	TRBV7-9	TRBJ2-7	CASSFRGGEQYF	TGTGCCAGCAGCTTTAGGGGAGGTGAGCAGTACTTC
-	-	TRBV6-1	TRBJ2-7	CASREYYEQYF	TGTGCCAGCAGGGAATACTACGAGCAGTACTTC
few	-	TRBV6-1	TRBJ1-2	CASSEQASHYGYTF	TGTGCCAGCAGTGAACAGGCCTCCCACTATGGCTACACCTTC
-	-	TRBV28	TRBJ2-1	CASGRVLSYNEQFF	TGTGCCAGCGGGCGGGTCCTTTCCTACAATGAGCAGTTCTTC
-	-	TRBV19	TRBJ2-4	CASSAASAKNIQYF	TGTGCCAGTAGTGCAGCCTCAGCCAAAAACATTCAGTACTTC
-	TRBD2	TRBV6-1	TRBJ2-7	CASSPGLRRYEQYF	TGTGCCAGCAGCCCGGGACTACGCCGTTACGAGCAGTACTTC
-	-	TRBV5-1	TRBJ2-6	CASSLEPGANVLTF	TGCGCCAGCAGCTTAGAGCCCGGGGCCAACGTCCTGACTTTC
-	TRBD1	TRBV5-1	TRBJ2-1	CASSRGTGVWDEQFF	TGCGCCAGCAGCCGAGGGACAGGGGTCTGGGATGAGCAGTTCTTC
-	-	TRBV6-1	TRBJ2-2	CASSVEGWAGELFF	TGTGCCAGCAGTGTTGAGGGGTGGGCCGGGGAGCTGTTTTTT
-	-	TRBV27	TRBJ1-1	CASSLKPNTEAFF	TGTGCCAGCAGTTTAAAGCCAAACACTGAAGCTTTCTTT
-	TRBD1	TRBV18	TRBJ2-1	CASSLTGARQFF	TGTGCCAGCTCACTAACAGGGGCTCGGCAGTTCTTC
-	-	TRBV28	TRBJ1-5	CASSTGTAYSNQPQHF	TGTGCCAGCTCCACCGGGACGGCTTATAGCAATCAGCCCCAGCATTTT
-	-	TRBV6-1	TRBJ2-7	CASSDGASFYEQYF	TGTGCCAGCAGTGACGGGGCAAGCTTCTACGAGCAGTACTTC
-	-	TRBV28	TRBJ2-4	CASSSPTRPKNIQYF	TGTGCCAGCAGTTCCCCGACTAGGCCCAAAAACATTCAGTACTTC
-	-	TRBV28	TRBJ2-4	CASSPGSAKAKNIQYF	TGTGCCAGCAGTCCCGGATCCGCGAAAGCCAAAAACATTCAGTACTTC
-	-	TRBV5-1	TRBJ2-3	CASSPRLWGDTQYF	TGCGCCAGCAGCCCACGACTGTGGGGAGATACGCAGTATTTT
-	-	TRBV19	TRBJ2-1	CASSMGGFSYNEQFF	TGTGCCAGTAGTATGGGGGGTTTCTCCTACAATGAGCAGTTCTTC
-	TRBD1	TRBV11-2	TRBJ2-2	CASSGPGTGGTGELFF	TGTGCCAGCAGCGGCCCTGGGACAGGGGGTACCGGGGAGCTGTTTTTT
-	-	TRBV7-9	TRBJ2-2	CASSLEVGELFF	TGTGCCAGCAGCTTAGAAGTCGGGGAGCTGTTTTTT
-	-	TRBV5-1	TRBJ1-2	CASSLDGHYGYTF	TGCGCCAGCAGCTTGGACGGCCACTATGGCTACACCTTC
-	-	TRBV11-3	TRBJ2-1	CASSSASSGAYNEQFF	TGTGCCAGCAGCTCAGCCTCGTCGGGGGCCTACAATGAGCAGTTCTTC
-	TRBD2	TRBV5-1	TRBJ2-1	CASSLSLAGYNEQFF	TGCGCCAGCAGCTTGAGCCTAGCGGGGTACAATGAGCAGTTCTTC
-	TRBD1	TRBV28	TRBJ2-7	CASSSTGTGLYEQYF	TGTGCCAGCAGTTCCACCGGGACAGGGCTCTACGAGCAGTACTTC
-	TRBD1	TRBV6-1	TRBJ1-4	CASSVGQGEKLFF	TGTGCCAGCAGTGTCGGACAGGGGGAAAAACTGTTTTTT
-	-	TRBV5-1	TRBJ1-1	CASSLWENTEAFF	TGCGCCAGCAGCTTATGGGAGAACACTGAAGCTTTCTTT
-	-	TRBV6-6	TRBJ1-5	CASSYTVDQPQHF	TGTGCCAGCAGTTACACAGTCGATCAGCCCCAGCATTTT
once	-	TRBV7-9	TRBJ2-5	CASSFDEETQYF	TGTGCCAGCAGCTTTGATGAAGAGACCCAGTACTTC
-	TRBD1	TRBV6-6	TRBJ2-7	CASNTGGDEQYF	TGTGCCAGCAACACAGGGGGCGACGAGCAGTACTTC
-	TRBD1	TRBV5-1	TRBJ2-7	CASSPHTPGQGYEQYF	TGCGCCAGCAGCCCTCACACCCCGGGACAGGGTTATGAGCAGTACTTC
-	-	TRBV11-3	TRBJ1-1	CASSLGQNTEAFF	TGTGCCAGCAGCTTAGGGCAGAACACTGAAGCTTTCTTT
-	-	TRBV28	TRBJ2-7	CASSTGTPYEQYF	TGTGCCAGCAGTACCGGGACACCCTACGAGCAGTACTTC
-	-	TRBV5-1	TRBJ1-1	CASSFSPGQNTEAFF	TGCGCCAGCAGCTTTTCACCGGGACAGAACACTGAAGCTTTCTTT
-	-	TRBV10-3	TRBJ2-7	CAISEFSNYEQYF	TGTGCCATCAGTGAGTTTTCTAACTACGAGCAGTACTTC
-	TRBD1	TRBV6-1	TRBJ2-5	CASSESPRDRRQETQYF	TGTGCCAGCAGTGAAAGCCCGCGGGACAGGCGCCAAGAGACCCAGTACTTC
-	-	TRBV28	TRBJ2-5	CAAGLPETQYF	TGTGCCGCTGGCCTCCCAGAGACCCAGTACTTC
-	TRBD2	TRBV28	TRBJ2-1	CASSQSGSKNEQFF	TGTGCCAGCAGTCAAAGCGGGAGTAAGAATGAGCAGTTCTTC
once	-	TRBV6-1	TRBJ2-2	CASSAYRGTGELFF	TGTGCCAGCAGTGCATACCGTGGCACCGGGGAGCTGTTTTTT
-	TRBD1	TRBV13	TRBJ2-7	CASSLTGFGEQYF	TGTGCCAGCAGCTTGACAGGGTTTGGCGAGCAGTACTTC
-	-	TRBV28	TRBJ1-2	CASSSPGGYTF	TGTGCCAGCAGTTCCCCGGGGGGCTACACCTTC
-	-	TRBV11-3	TRBJ1-1	CASSPGGKNTEAFF	TGTGCCAGCAGCCCTGGGGGGAAGAACACTGAAGCTTTCTTT
-	-	TRBV19	TRBJ2-3	CASRGSGTDTQYF	TGTGCCAGTAGAGGGTCGGGCACAGATACGCAGTATTTT
-	-	TRBV6-1	TRBJ2-6	CASSETAGANVLTF	TGTGCCAGCAGTGAGACAGCTGGGGCCAACGTCCTGACTTTC
-	-	TRBV2	TRBJ2-1	CASSEAGRLDNEQFF	TGTGCCAGCAGTGAAGCGGGGCGGCTAGACAATGAGCAGTTCTTC
-	-	TRBV5-1	TRBJ2-1	CASSVTSGGAQFF	TGCGCCAGCAGCGTGACGAGCGGAGGGGCGCAGTTCTTC
-	-	TRBV28	TRBJ1-6	CASSLSPGRGSPLHF	TGTGCCAGCAGTTTATCCCCGGGACGGGGTTCACCCCTCCACTTT
-	-	TRBV5-1	TRBJ1-1	CASSRGGAENTEAFF	TGCGCCAGCAGCCGTGGGGGCGCGGAGAACACTGAAGCTTTCTTT
-	-	TRBV6-1	TRBJ2-2	CASSEARVAGNTGELFF	TGTGCCAGCAGTGAAGCGCGGGTGGCAGGGAACACCGGGGAGCTGTTTTTT
-	-	TRBV5-1	TRBJ2-2	CASSPLLGNTGELFF	TGCGCCAGCAGCCCCCTTCTCGGGAACACCGGGGAGCTGTTTTTT
-	-	TRBV28	TRBJ2-1	CASSSGAVLGQFF	TGTGCCAGCAGTTCCGGGGCGGTTCTGGGGCAGTTCTTC